One TCR beta chain is described in this entry. The data stem from a study of cytomegalovirus exposure and HLA in healthy donors. The PCR made use of 60 Vbeta and 13 Jbeta primers. Data came from immunoSEQ multiplex PCR; TCRdb stores just in-frame clones and leaves some out. The table has around 200,000 clones, less than 80% seen once. Trimming shortened V by 3 bases and J by 5 bases, and 16 bases separated the two germline ends. Germline V gives CDR1 LNHDA, CDR2 SQIVND (reference sequence). CDR3 length: 16 residues. The source is a girl aged 2-10 years in good health and CMV-seronegative. Sequencing was performed on PBMCs. V is TRBV19 and J is TRBJ2-2; maybe TRBD2 (6 bases). CDR3 in amino acids: CASSMSGGVGTGELFF. The CDR3 DNA follows: TGTGCCAGTAGTATGTCCGGCGGGGTGGGTACCGGGGAGCTGTTTTTT.